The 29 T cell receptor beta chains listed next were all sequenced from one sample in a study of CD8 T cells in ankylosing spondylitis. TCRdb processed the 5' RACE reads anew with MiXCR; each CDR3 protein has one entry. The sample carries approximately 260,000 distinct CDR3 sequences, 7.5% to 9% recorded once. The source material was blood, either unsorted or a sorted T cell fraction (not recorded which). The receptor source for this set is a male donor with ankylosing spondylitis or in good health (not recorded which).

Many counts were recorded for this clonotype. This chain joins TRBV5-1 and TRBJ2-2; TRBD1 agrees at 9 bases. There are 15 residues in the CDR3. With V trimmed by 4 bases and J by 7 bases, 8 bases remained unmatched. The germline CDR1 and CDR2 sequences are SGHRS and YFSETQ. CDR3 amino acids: CASSRRTGEDGELFF. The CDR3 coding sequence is TGCGCCAGCAGCCGTAGGACAGGGGAGGACGGGGAGCTGTTTTTT.

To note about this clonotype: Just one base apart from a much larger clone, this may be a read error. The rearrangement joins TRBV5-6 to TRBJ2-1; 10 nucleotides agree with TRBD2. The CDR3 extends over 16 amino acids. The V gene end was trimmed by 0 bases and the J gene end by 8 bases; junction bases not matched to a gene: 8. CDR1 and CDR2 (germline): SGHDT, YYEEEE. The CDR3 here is CASSLVLAGGFDEQFF. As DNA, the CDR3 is TGTGCCAGCAGCTTGGTATTAGCGGGGGGCTTCGATGAGCAGTTCTTC.

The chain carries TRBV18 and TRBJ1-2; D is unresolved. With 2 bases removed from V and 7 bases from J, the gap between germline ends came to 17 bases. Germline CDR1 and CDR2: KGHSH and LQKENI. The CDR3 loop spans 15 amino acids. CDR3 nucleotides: TGTGCCAGCTCACCATCTCAGGCGCCTTCCTTTGGCTACACCTTC. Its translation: CASSPSQAPSFGYTF.

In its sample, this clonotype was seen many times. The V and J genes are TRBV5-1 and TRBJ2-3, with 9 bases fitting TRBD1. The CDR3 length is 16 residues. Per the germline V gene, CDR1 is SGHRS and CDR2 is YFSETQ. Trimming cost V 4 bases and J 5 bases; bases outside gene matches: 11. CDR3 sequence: CASSITGGNGGDTQYF. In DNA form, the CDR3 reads TGCGCCAGCAGCATAACAGGGGGCAATGGAGGAGATACGCAGTATTTT.

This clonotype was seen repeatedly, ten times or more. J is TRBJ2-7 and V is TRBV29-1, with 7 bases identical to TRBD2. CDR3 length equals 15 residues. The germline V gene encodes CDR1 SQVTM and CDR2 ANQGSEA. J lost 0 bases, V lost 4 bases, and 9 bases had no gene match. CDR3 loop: CSVVPGAGSSYEQYF. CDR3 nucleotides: TGCAGCGTTGTCCCAGGAGCGGGGAGCTCCTACGAGCAGTACTTC.

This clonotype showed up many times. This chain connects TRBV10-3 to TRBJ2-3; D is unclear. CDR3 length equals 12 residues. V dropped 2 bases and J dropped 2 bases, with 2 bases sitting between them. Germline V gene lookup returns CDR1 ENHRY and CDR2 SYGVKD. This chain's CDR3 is CAISEDTDTQYF. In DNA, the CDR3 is TGTGCCATCAGTGAGGACACAGATACGCAGTATTTT.

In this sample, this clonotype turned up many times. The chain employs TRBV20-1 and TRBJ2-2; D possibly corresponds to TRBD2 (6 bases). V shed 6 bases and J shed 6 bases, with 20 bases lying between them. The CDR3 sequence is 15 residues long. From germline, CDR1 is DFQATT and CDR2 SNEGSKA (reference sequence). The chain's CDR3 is CSANPTTASAGELFF. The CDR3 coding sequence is TGCAGTGCCAATCCCACGACGGCTAGCGCCGGGGAGCTGTTTTTT.

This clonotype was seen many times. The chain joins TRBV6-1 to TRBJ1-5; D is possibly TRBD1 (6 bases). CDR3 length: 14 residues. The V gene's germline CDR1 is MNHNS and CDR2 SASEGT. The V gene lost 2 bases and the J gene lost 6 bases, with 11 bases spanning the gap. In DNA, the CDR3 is TGTGCCAGCAGTGAATACAGGGTCGGTCAGCCCCAGCATTTT. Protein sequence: CASSEYRVGQPQHF.

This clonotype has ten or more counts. CDR3 protein: CASSPSQETQYF. For the CDR3, the DNA is TGTGCCAGCAGCCCCTCCCAAGAGACCCAGTACTTC. V gene TRBV3-1 combines with J gene TRBJ2-5; D remains ambiguous. V was cut by 4 bases and J by 1 base, with 4 bases left in between. This CDR3 is built from 12 residues. The germline CDR1 and CDR2 sequences are LGHDT and YNNKEL (reference sequence).

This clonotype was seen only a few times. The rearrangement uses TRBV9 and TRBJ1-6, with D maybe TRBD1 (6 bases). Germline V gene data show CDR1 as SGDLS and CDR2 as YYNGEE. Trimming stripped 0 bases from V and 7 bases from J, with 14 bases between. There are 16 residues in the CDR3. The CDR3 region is CASSVDGGQGNSPLHF. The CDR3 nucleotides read TGTGCCAGCAGCGTAGATGGCGGTCAGGGGAATTCACCCCTCCACTTT.

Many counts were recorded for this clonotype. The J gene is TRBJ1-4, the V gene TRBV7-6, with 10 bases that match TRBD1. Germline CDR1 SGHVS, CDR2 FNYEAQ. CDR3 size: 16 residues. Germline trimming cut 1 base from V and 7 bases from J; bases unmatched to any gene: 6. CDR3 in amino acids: CASSLGEGTGVEKLFF. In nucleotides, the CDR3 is TGTGCCAGCAGCTTAGGGGAGGGGACAGGGGTTGAAAAACTGTTTTTT. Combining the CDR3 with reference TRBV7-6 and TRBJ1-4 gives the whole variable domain GAGVSQSPRYKVTKRGQDVALRCDPISGHVSLYWYRQALGQGPEFLTYFNYEAQQDKSGLPNDRFSAERPEGSISTLTIQRTEQRDSAMYRCASSLGEGTGVEKLFFGSGTQLSVL.

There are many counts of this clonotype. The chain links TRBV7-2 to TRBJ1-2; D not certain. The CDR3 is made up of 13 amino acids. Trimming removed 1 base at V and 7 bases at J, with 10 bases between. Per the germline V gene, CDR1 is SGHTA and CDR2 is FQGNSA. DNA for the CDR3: TGTGCCAGCAGCTTAGATCATGTTGGTGGCTACACCTTC. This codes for CASSLDHVGGYTF.

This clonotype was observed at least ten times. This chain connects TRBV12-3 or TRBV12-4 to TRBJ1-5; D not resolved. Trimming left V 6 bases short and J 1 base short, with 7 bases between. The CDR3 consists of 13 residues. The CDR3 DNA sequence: TGTGCCAGCAGCCACGGGAGCAATCAGCCCCAGCATTTT. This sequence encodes CASSHGSNQPQHF.

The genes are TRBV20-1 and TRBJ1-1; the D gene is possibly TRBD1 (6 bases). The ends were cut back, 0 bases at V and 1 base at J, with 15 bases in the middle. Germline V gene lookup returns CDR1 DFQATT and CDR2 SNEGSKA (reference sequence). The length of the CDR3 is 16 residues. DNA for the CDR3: TGCAGTGCTAGAGATCAACGGGGGCGGAGGAACACTGAAGCTTTCTTT. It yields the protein CSARDQRGRRNTEAFF.

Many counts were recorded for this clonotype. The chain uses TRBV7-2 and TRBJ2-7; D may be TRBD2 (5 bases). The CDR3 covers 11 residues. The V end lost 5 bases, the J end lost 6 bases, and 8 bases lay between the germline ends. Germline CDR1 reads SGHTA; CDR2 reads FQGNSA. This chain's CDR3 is CASSPGVEQYF. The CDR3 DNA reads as TGTGCCAGCAGCCCCGGGGTCGAGCAGTACTTC.

The DNA of the CDR3 is TGTGCCAGCAGCTTACGGACAGGGTTTGAGACCCAGTACTTC. Residues: CASSLRTGFETQYF. The V gene is TRBV5-6, the J gene TRBJ2-5; 8 bases are a match to TRBD1. The CDR3 spans 14 residues. Per the germline V gene, CDR1 is SGHDT and CDR2 is YYEEEE. V shed 2 bases, J shed 5 bases, and the junction held 5 bases outside the gene matches.

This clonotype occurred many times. DNA for the CDR3: TGCAGTGCTAGGGAGGACGGTGCCCAAAGCTCCTACAATGAGCAGTTCTTC. As protein: CSAREDGAQSSYNEQFF. This chain uses TRBV20-1 with TRBJ2-1; tentative D call: TRBD2 (5 bases). From germline, CDR1 is DFQATT and CDR2 SNEGSKA (reference sequence). Deletions cut 3 bases from V and 0 bases from J, with 18 bases between. CDR3 length: 17 amino acids.

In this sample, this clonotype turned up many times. For the CDR3, the DNA is TGTGCCAGTACTCAGGGAGAAAAACTGTTTTTT. It translates to CASTQGEKLFF. This sequence joins TRBV19 and TRBJ1-4, with D tentatively TRBD1 (5 bases). The CDR3 has 11 amino acids. The germline gives CDR1 LNHDA, CDR2 SQIVND (reference sequence). V was pared by 7 bases and J by 8 bases, with 8 bases between. The variable domain in full, completed from reference TRBV19 and TRBJ1-4, reads DGGITQSPKYLFRKEGQNVTLSCEQNLNHDAMYWYRQDPGQGLRLIYYSQIVNDFQKGDIAEGYSVSREKKESFPLTVTSAQKNPTAFYLCASTQGEKLFFGSGTQLSVL.

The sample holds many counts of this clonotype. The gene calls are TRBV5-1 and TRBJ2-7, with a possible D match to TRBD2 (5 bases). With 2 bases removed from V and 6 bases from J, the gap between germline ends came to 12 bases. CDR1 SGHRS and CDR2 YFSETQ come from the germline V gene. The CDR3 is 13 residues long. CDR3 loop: CASSFPEGIEQYF. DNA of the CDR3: TGCGCCAGCAGCTTTCCCGAGGGCATCGAGCAGTACTTC.

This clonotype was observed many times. As DNA, the CDR3 is TGTGCCAGCAGCTTAGGGGCCTTAAGCACAGATACGCAGTATTTT. It specifies CASSLGALSTDTQYF. The rearrangement joins TRBV7-2 to TRBJ2-3; no definite D call. The CDR3 contains 15 residues. V was trimmed by 1 base and J by 0 bases, leaving 8 bases between them. Germline V gene data show CDR1 as SGHTA and CDR2 as FQGNSA.

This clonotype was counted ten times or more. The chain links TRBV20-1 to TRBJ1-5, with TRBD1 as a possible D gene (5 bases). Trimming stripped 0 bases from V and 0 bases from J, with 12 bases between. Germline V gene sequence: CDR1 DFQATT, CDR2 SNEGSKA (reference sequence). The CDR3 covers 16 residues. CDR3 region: CSARDLRGYSNQPQHF. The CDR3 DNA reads TGCAGTGCTAGAGATCTTAGGGGCTATAGCAATCAGCCCCAGCATTTT.

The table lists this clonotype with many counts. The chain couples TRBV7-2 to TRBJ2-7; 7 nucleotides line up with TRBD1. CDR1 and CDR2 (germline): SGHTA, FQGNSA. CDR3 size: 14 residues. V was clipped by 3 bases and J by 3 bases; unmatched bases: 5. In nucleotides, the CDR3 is TGTGCCAGCAGCTTGACAGGGAGTCACTACGAGCAGTACTTC. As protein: CASSLTGSHYEQYF. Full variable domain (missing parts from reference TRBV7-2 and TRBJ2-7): GAGVSQSPSNKVTEKGKDVELRCDPISGHTALYWYRQSLGQGLEFLIYFQGNSAPDKSGLPSDRFSAERTGGSVSTLTIQRTQQEDSAVYLCASSLTGSHYEQYFGPGTRLTVT.

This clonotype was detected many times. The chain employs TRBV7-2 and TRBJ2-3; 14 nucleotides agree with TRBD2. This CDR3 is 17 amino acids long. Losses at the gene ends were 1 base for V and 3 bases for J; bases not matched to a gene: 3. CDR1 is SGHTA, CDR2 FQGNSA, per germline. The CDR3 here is CASSLVGTSGSTDTQYF. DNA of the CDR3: TGTGCCAGCAGCTTAGTAGGGACTAGCGGGAGTACAGATACGCAGTATTTT. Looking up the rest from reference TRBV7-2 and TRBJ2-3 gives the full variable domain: GAGVSQSPSNKVTEKGKDVELRCDPISGHTALYWYRQSLGQGLEFLIYFQGNSAPDKSGLPSDRFSAERTGGSVSTLTIQRTQQEDSAVYLCASSLVGTSGSTDTQYFGPGTRLTVL.

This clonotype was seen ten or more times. Here the CDR3 reads CASSPTSGISYEQYF. The CDR3 DNA is TGTGCCAGCAGTCCCACTAGCGGGATCTCCTACGAGCAGTACTTC. V gene TRBV6-1 combines with J gene TRBJ2-7; 10 bases line up with TRBD2. Germline values: CDR1 MNHNS, CDR2 SASEGT. This CDR3 is 15 amino acids long. V dropped 5 bases and J dropped 0; count of bases not matched to a gene: 4.

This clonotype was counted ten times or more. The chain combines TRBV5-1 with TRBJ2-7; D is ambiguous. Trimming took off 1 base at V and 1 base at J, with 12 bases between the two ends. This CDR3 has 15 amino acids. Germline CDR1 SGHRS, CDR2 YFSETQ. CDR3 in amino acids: CASSLQGLSSYEQYF. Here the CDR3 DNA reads TGCGCCAGCAGCTTGCAAGGCCTATCATCCTACGAGCAGTACTTC.

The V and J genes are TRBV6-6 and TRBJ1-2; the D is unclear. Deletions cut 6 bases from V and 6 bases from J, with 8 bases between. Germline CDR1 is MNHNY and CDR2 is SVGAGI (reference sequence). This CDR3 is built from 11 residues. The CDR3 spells CASSPSNGYTF. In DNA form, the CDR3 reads TGTGCCAGCAGCCCCTCTAATGGCTACACCTTC.

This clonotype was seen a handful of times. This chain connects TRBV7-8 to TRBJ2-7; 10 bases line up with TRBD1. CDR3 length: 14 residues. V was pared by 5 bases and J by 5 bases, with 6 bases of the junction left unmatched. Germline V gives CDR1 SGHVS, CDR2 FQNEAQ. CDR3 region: CASSLDRGPDEQYF. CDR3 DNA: TGTGCCAGCAGCCTCGACAGGGGGCCGGACGAGCAGTACTTC.

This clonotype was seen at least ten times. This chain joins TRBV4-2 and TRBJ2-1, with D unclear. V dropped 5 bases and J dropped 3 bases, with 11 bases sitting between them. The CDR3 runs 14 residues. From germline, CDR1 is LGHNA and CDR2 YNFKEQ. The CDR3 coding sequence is TGTGCCAGCAGCTCACGGCAGAACTACAATGAGCAGTTCTTC. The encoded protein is CASSSRQNYNEQFF.

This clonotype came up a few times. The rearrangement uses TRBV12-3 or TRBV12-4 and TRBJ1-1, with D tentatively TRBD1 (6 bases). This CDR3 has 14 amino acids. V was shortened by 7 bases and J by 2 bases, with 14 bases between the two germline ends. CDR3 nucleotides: TGTGCCAGCACGAGGACAGCTTCAAACACTGAAGCTTTCTTT. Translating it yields CASTRTASNTEAFF.